The 7 T cell receptor beta chains given below trace back to one sample, sequenced in a study of cytomegalovirus exposure and HLA in healthy donors. Data came from immunoSEQ multiplex PCR; TCRdb stores just in-frame clones and leaves some out. The sample has 200,000 to 250,000 clones, roughly 84% seen once. Sequencing was done on a sample of PBMCs. The receptors derive from a woman under 30 in good health and CMV-seropositive.

The chain links TRBV5-1 to TRBJ1-3; TRBD1 agrees at 8 bases. CDR3 length: 16 residues. V dropped 2 bases and J dropped 3; count of bases not matched to a gene: 7. In germline, CDR1 is SGHRS, CDR2 YFSETQ. CDR3 residues: CASSLTGGVVGNTIYF. CDR3 coding DNA: TGCGCCAGCAGCTTAACAGGGGGTGTTGTTGGAAACACCATATATTTT.

The rearrangement links TRBV5-1 to TRBJ1-3, with 7 bases fitting TRBD1. V was pared by 3 bases and J by 0 bases, with 6 bases of the junction left unmatched. CDR3 length: 16 residues. In germline, CDR1 is SGHRS, CDR2 YFSETQ. The CDR3 here is CASSSGTGASGNTIYF. The CDR3, as DNA: TGCGCCAGCAGCTCTGGTACAGGGGCCTCTGGAAACACCATATATTTT.

This sequence joins TRBV5-6 and TRBJ2-1; 11 bases are shared with TRBD2. The V segment lost 0 bases and the J segment 4 bases; nucleotides outside the gene matches: 3. Germline V lookup: CDR1 SGHDT, CDR2 YYEEEE. The CDR3 is 16 amino acids. The CDR3 DNA sequence: TGTGCCAGCAGCTTGGGGACTAGCGGGCAATACAATGAGCAGTTCTTC. It translates to CASSLGTSGQYNEQFF. Combining the CDR3 with reference TRBV5-6 and TRBJ2-1 gives the whole variable domain DAGVTQSPTHLIKTRGQQVTLRCSPKSGHDTVSWYQQALGQGPQFIFQYYEEEERQRGNFPDRFSGHQFPNYSSELNVNALLLGDSALYLCASSLGTSGQYNEQFFGPGTRLTVL.

This sequence joins TRBV30 and TRBJ1-5; D is undetermined. The CDR3 has 15 amino acids. V shed 2 bases and J shed 3 bases, with 14 bases lying between them. Germline values: CDR1 GTSNPN, CDR2 SVGIG (reference sequence). The CDR3 spells CAWSQGRVSNQPQHF. DNA for the CDR3: TGTGCCTGGAGTCAAGGTCGGGTATCCAATCAGCCCCAGCATTTT.

In this sample, this clone turned up a few times. This chain links TRBV5-6 with TRBJ2-7; 8 bases map to TRBD1. Looked up from germline, CDR1 is SGHDT and CDR2 is YYEEEE. The V segment lost 4 bases and the J segment 3 bases; nucleotides outside the gene matches: 9. The CDR3 covers 15 residues. CDR3 amino acids: CASSTGQAVSYEQYF. In DNA, the CDR3 is TGTGCCAGCAGCACGGGACAGGCAGTGAGCTACGAGCAGTACTTC.

This clone came up a few times. V is TRBV5-1 and J is TRBJ1-1; TRBD1 aligns across 8 bases. The CDR3 consists of 13 residues. The V and J ends lost 4 bases and 4 bases, in that order; junction bases with no gene match: 3. Germline V gene lookup returns CDR1 SGHRS and CDR2 YFSETQ. The CDR3 loop reads CASSNDRGTEAFF. The CDR3 bases are TGCGCCAGCAGCAATGACAGGGGCACTGAAGCTTTCTTT.

The genes are TRBV5-1 and TRBJ2-7; D perhaps matches TRBD2 (6 bases). Per germline, CDR1 SGHRS and CDR2 YFSETQ. Trimming removed 4 bases from V and 0 bases from J, with 14 bases in between. The CDR3 contains 15 residues. The CDR3 is CASSGGLTSSYEQYF. CDR3 bases: TGCGCCAGCAGCGGGGGACTTACCTCCTCCTACGAGCAGTACTTC.